The 6 T cell receptor beta chains below all came from one sample that was sequenced in a study of blood T cell repertoires in COVID-19 (TCRdb year 2020). The protocol used for the library was the immunoSEQ multiplex PCR assay. TCRdb obtained this table from immuneACCESS and retained in-frame rearrangements with V and J assigned. These tables miss some clones; where compared with another copy, unresolved V genes account for less than half of the shortfall, and the remainder is unexplained. For this sample there are approximately 54,000 clones; around nine tenths appear just once. The ten most abundant clones make up about 8.6% of the sample. Sample: peripheral blood. The receptor set was obtained from a woman in her forties with active COVID-19.

This chain links TRBV2 with TRBJ2-7, with 9 positions matching TRBD1. The CDR3 has 14 amino acids. V dropped 8 bases and J dropped 3; count of bases not matched to a gene: 8. Germline CDR1 SNHLY, CDR2 FYNNEI. The DNA for the CDR3 is TGTGCCAGCGGGTTCCTGGGACAGGGCTACGAGCAGTACTTC. Protein sequence: CASGFLGQGYEQYF.

V usage is TRBV3-1 (or the pseudogene TRBV3-2) and J usage is TRBJ2-3, with 16 bases identical to TRBD2. This CDR3 comprises 20 residues. The germline CDR1 and CDR2 sequences are LGHDT and YNNKEL (reference sequence). After removal of 0 bases from V and 0 bases from J, the junction contained 6 bases not matched to a gene. CDR3: CASSQEWGLAGGPSTDTQYF. Written as DNA, the CDR3 is TGTGCCAGCAGCCAAGAATGGGGACTAGCGGGGGGGCCGAGCACAGATACGCAGTATTTT.

This clone turned up a few times. The rearrangement links TRBV4-1 to TRBJ1-2; D gene unclear. The CDR3 covers 14 residues. Germline V gene sequence: CDR1 MGHRA, CDR2 YSYEKL. Trimming took off 1 base at V and 7 bases at J, with 13 bases between the two ends. The DNA of the CDR3 is TGCGCCAGCAGCCAAGCCGAACGGGTGGCTGGCTACACCTTC. Translating it yields CASSQAERVAGYTF.

The CDR3 here is CASSLIGTPDEQYF. CDR3 coding DNA: TGTGCCAGCAGCTTAATTGGGACTCCGGACGAGCAGTACTTC. The rearrangement uses TRBV13 and TRBJ2-7; maybe TRBD2 (6 bases). CDR3 size: 14 residues. The germline CDR1 and CDR2 sequences are PRHDT and FYEKMQ (reference sequence). V dropped 2 bases and J dropped 5 bases, with 13 bases sitting between them.

The rearrangement links TRBV5-1 to TRBJ2-2; D is unresolved. Trimming stripped 3 bases from V and 6 bases from J, with 6 bases between. The CDR3 totals 12 residues. CDR1 and CDR2 from the germline V gene are SGHRS and YFSETQ. The CDR3 loop is CASSSPPGELFF. CDR3 in DNA: TGCGCCAGCAGCTCTCCCCCCGGGGAGCTGTTTTTT.

The chain is built from TRBV6-6 and TRBJ1-2, with D possibly matching TRBD1 (5 bases). Trimming took off 3 bases at V and 4 bases at J, with 15 bases between the two ends. In germline, CDR1 is MNHNY, CDR2 SVGAGI (reference sequence). The CDR3 length is 15 residues. CDR3 protein: CASSYLQGSPYGYTF. As DNA, the CDR3 is TGTGCCAGCAGTTATCTTCAGGGATCCCCCTATGGCTACACCTTC.